A single T cell receptor beta chain is shown here with its context. Its antigen is unknown. It has no much larger one-base neighbor in the sample; base qualities were not kept. The record originates from a study of blood T cell repertoires in COVID-19 (TCRdb year 2020). About the study as a whole: The collaborator samples originated in the United States, Italy and Spain and spanned the acute and convalescent phases of COVID-19. HLA class I and class II types, where available, came from metadata supplied by the sample provider rather than from assay-based typing. The material from the prospective study consisted of cDNA or gDNA derived from T cells, B-cell-depleted T cells, or PBMCs. The repertoires were released in a freely available public database intended as a resource for research on the immune response to SARS-CoV-2. The samples were drawn from two sources: the first 160 participants of the ongoing ImmuneRACE study, and some 1,300 subjects contributed by 6 global collaborators. Sample metadata almost always included a de-identified subject ID, COVID-19 status, age in years and sex. Deeply sampled blood TCRbeta repertoires from subjects exposed to, actively infected with, or recovered from COVID-19 were included in the dataset.

The immunoSEQ Assay, a bias-controlled multiplex PCR, was used to amplify TCRbeta CDR3 regions from genomic DNA. On the study's bioinformatics: The number of nucleated cells in each sample was estimated from the amplification of reference gene primers within the assay. To quantify the absolute abundance of each unique TCRbeta CDR3 rearrangement, sequence reads were collapsed and filtered. For each sample, productive Simpson clonality was calculated as the square root of Simpson's diversity index across productive rearrangements. This is the immuneACCESS table as TCRdb keeps it, with only in-frame sequences that have V and J called. A part of the clones is gone; compared with another copy, unresolved V genes explain less than half, and the rest is unexplained. V and J calls and clone size are copied from that table; D and trimming were computed from the DNA. In all, the sample holds about 250,000 clones, and roughly 85% of those were seen once. The ten largest account for approximately 9.6% of the sample.

The CDR3 has 13 amino acids, counting the end cysteine and phenylalanine. Of the read, only the CDR3 DNA is kept; its 39 bases are in frame from base 1. The investigation overall reported the following: The quantity of clinical and demographic metadata differed by source and by participant and was supplied without curation.

Participants in the prospective study were aged about 18 to 90 years, lived in about two dozen United States geographic areas, and enrolled through a virtual design. In the prospective study, cohorts were assigned on the basis of participant-reported clinical history obtained from a screening survey and a study questionnaire. Mobile phlebotomists in the prospective study collected whole blood, serum and a nasopharyngeal or oropharyngeal swab from every participant. Additional blood draws and questionnaires over a 2-month period could optionally be provided by prospective study participants. Prospective study blood samples were shipped either frozen or at room temperature before DNA extraction.

The clonotype was recovered from a woman between 45 and 65 years old with acute COVID-19. The material sequenced was PBMCs or T cells enriched from blood (not recorded which). The chain links TRBV21-1 with TRBJ2-5; the table gives TRBD1 as D, unverified against the DNA. TRBV21-1 has pseudogene status. CDR3 region: CASSGRQGETQYF. The sequenced DNA is TGTGCCAGCAGCGGGAGACAGGGTGAGACCCAGTACTTC.